These 20 T cell receptor beta chains came from one sample sequenced in a study of T cells in narcolepsy. The repertoire was sequenced with immunoSEQ multiplex PCR; TCRdb's copy has only in-frame clones and lacks some. The table has over 30,000 clones, roughly 84% seen once. Sequenced sample: CD45RA- memory CD4+ T cells from PBMCs. The origin of the receptors is a human donor with narcolepsy.

This chain links TRBV6-1 with TRBJ1-5; D might be TRBD1 (5 bases). CDR3 length equals 15 residues. Germline V lookup: CDR1 MNHNS, CDR2 SASEGT. Trimming removed 0 bases from V and 3 bases from J, with 9 bases in between. Here the CDR3 reads CASSEADRFNQPQHF. The DNA for the CDR3 is TGTGCCAGCAGTGAAGCCGACAGATTCAATCAGCCCCAGCATTTT.

The chain has TRBV5-4 and TRBJ1-2; TRBD1 agrees at 7 bases. The germline V gene has CDR1 SGHNT and CDR2 YYREEE (reference sequence). The V segment lost 0 bases and the J segment 7 bases; nucleotides outside the gene matches: 12. The CDR3 is made up of 16 amino acids. CDR3 residues: CASSLVSGQAIVGYTF. The CDR3 DNA reads as TGTGCCAGCAGCTTGGTTTCCGGACAGGCCATAGTTGGCTACACCTTC. Complete variable domain (other parts from reference TRBV5-4 and TRBJ1-2): ETGVTQSPTHLIKTRGQQVTLRCSSQSGHNTVSWYQQALGQGPQFIFQYYREEENGRGNFPPRFSGLQFPNYSSELNVNALELDDSALYLCASSLVSGQAIVGYTFGSGTRLTVV.

This clone was seen a few times. The chain is built from TRBV6-6 and TRBJ1-5, with 8 nucleotides matching TRBD1. Germline values: CDR1 MNHNY, CDR2 SVGAGI (reference sequence). Germline trimming cut 6 bases from V and 6 bases from J; bases unmatched to any gene: 4. CDR3 length: 13 amino acids. CDR3 protein: CASSQGAGQPQHF. CDR3 sequence (DNA): TGTGCCAGCAGCCAGGGGGCAGGTCAGCCCCAGCATTTT.

The genes are TRBV7-2 and TRBJ2-2, with 10 bases fitting TRBD2. CDR3 length equals 16 residues. J was trimmed by 6 bases and V by 5 bases; bases with no gene match: 9. Germline CDR1 and CDR2: SGHTA and FQGNSA. The CDR3 sequence is CASSLPSGGGPGELFF. CDR3 DNA sequence: TGTGCCAGCAGCCTCCCTAGCGGGGGCGGGCCCGGGGAGCTGTTTTTT. Filled out from reference TRBV7-2 and TRBJ2-2, the complete variable domain reads GAGVSQSPSNKVTEKGKDVELRCDPISGHTALYWYRQSLGQGLEFLIYFQGNSAPDKSGLPSDRFSAERTGGSVSTLTIQRTQQEDSAVYLCASSLPSGGGPGELFFGEGSRLTVL.

J is TRBJ2-7 and V is TRBV27, with 9 bases that match TRBD2. J lost 3 bases, V lost 7 bases, and 16 bases had no gene match. The CDR3 has 17 amino acids. CDR1 is MNHEY, CDR2 SMNVEV, per germline (reference sequence). The CDR3 reads CASTLMGLAGIFYEQYF. CDR3 in DNA: TGTGCCAGCACCTTGATGGGGCTAGCGGGGATCTTCTACGAGCAGTACTTC.

The chain recombines TRBV6-1 with TRBJ2-2; D perhaps matches TRBD1 (6 bases). Germline assignment: CDR1 MNHNS and CDR2 SASEGT. The CDR3 is made up of 14 amino acids. Trimming took 8 bases from V and 0 from J, leaving 10 bases between them. The CDR3 sequence: CASRGGANTGELFF. In nucleotides, the CDR3 is TGTGCCAGCCGAGGGGGAGCGAACACCGGGGAGCTGTTTTTT.

This clone was counted a few times. The chain has TRBV14 and TRBJ1-1; unclear D gene. V was shortened by 5 bases and J by 5 bases, with 18 bases between the two germline ends. Germline assignment: CDR1 SGHDN and CDR2 FVKESK. The CDR3 runs 15 residues. CDR3 amino acids: CASSRRTGYGTEAFF. In DNA, the CDR3 is TGTGCCAGCAGCAGACGAACGGGGTATGGGACTGAAGCTTTCTTT.

The chain joins TRBV10-3 to TRBJ2-5; a possible D gene is TRBD1 (5 bases). The CDR3 is made up of 14 amino acids. CDR1 and CDR2 from the germline V gene are ENHRY and SYGVKD. The V gene lost 2 bases and the J gene lost 5 bases, with 12 bases spanning the gap. The CDR3 here is CAISEGRAGETQYF. CDR3 in DNA: TGTGCCATCAGTGAGGGTAGGGCAGGGGAGACCCAGTACTTC.

Only a few counts were recorded for this clone. A read error may account for a junction end that differs from germline. The V and J genes are TRBV7-7 and TRBJ1-4, with D perhaps TRBD1 (5 bases). The germline V gene encodes CDR1 SSHAT and CDR2 FNYEAQ (reference sequence). There are 13 residues in the CDR3. In nucleotides, the CDR3 is TGTGCTAGCAGCTCAGGGCCTGAGGAAAAACTGTTTTTT. It is translated as CASSSGPEEKLFF.

The CDR3 is CASSQEGGGPPYNEQFF. In nucleotides, the CDR3 is TGTGCCAGCAGCCAAGAAGGCGGGGGGCCACCCTACAATGAGCAGTTCTTC. This chain joins TRBV4-2 and TRBJ2-1, with TRBD2 identical over 8 bases. Trimming removed 0 bases from V and 2 bases from J; junction bases left unmatched: 6. Germline CDR1 reads LGHNA; CDR2 reads YNFKEQ. There are 17 residues in the CDR3.

This rearrangement joins TRBV27 to TRBJ2-5, with D perhaps matching TRBD1 or TRBD2 (6 bases each). CDR3 length equals 13 residues. The V end lost 5 bases, the J end lost 7 bases, and 14 bases lay between the germline ends. Germline assignment: CDR1 MNHEY and CDR2 SMNVEV (reference sequence). CDR3 protein: CASSPGGGRTQYF. In DNA, the CDR3 is TGTGCCAGCAGTCCTGGAGGGGGGCGGACCCAGTACTTC.

The chain recombines TRBV7-2 with TRBJ2-7; D is uncertain. The germline V gene has CDR1 SGHTA and CDR2 FQGNSA. This CDR3 region has 14 residues. Trimming left V 5 bases short and J 0 bases short, with 11 bases between. The CDR3 loop reads CASSATPGSYEQYF. CDR3 nucleotide sequence: TGTGCCAGCAGCGCCACGCCAGGCTCCTACGAGCAGTACTTC.

The chain combines TRBV6-5 with TRBJ1-4; D remains unclear. Germline V lookup: CDR1 MNHEY, CDR2 SVGAGI. CDR3 length: 13 amino acids. V was cut by 5 bases and J by 10 bases, with 14 bases left in between. CDR3 amino acids: CASSRGREGKLFF. For the CDR3, the DNA is TGTGCCAGCAGTAGAGGACGAGAGGGAAAACTGTTTTTT.

The sample holds a few counts of this clone. Other DNA sequences within the sample encode an identical CDR3. The chain employs TRBV4-2 and TRBJ2-1; D is possibly TRBD1 or TRBD2 (5 bases each). The CDR3 totals 14 residues. V lost 0 bases and J lost 2, with 5 bases in between. Germline V gives CDR1 LGHNA, CDR2 YNFKEQ. CDR3 sequence (DNA): TGTGCCAGCAGCCAAGAGGGACCCTACAATGAGCAGTTCTTC. It specifies CASSQEGPYNEQFF.

The V and J genes are TRBV10-3 and TRBJ2-2; TRBD1 aligns across 7 bases. Germline V gives CDR1 ENHRY, CDR2 SYGVKD. V dropped 4 bases and J dropped 5; count of bases not matched to a gene: 10. This CDR3 contains 16 residues. The DNA for the CDR3 is TGTGCCATCAGTGGACAGGGCAGGGGCTCTACCGGGGAGCTGTTTTTT. This translates into CAISGQGRGSTGELFF.

In this sample, this clone turned up once. J is TRBJ2-7 and V is TRBV5-1; 8 nucleotides match TRBD2. Germline CDR1 and CDR2: SGHRS and YFSETQ. The CDR3 totals 14 residues. V lost 4 bases to trimming and J lost 6 bases; unmatched junction nucleotides: 9. CDR3 DNA sequence: TGCGCCAGCAGCACCCGGGGGGGCCTCCGCGAGCAGTACTTC. Amino acid sequence: CASSTRGGLREQYF.

J is TRBJ1-1 and V is TRBV10-3, with 9 bases matching TRBD1. The CDR3 is 15 residues long. CDR1 is ENHRY and CDR2 is SYGVKD in the germline V gene. The junction had 12 bases not matched to a gene; V was cut back by 3 bases and J by 10 bases. The CDR3 nucleotides read TGTGCCATCAGTGACCGGGACAGGGCATCCCACGGAGCTTTCTTT. Amino acid sequence: CAISDRDRASHGAFF.

The V call is TRBV7-3, the J call TRBJ2-2; possibly TRBD1 for D (6 bases). Between the trimmed V and J ends, which lost 6 bases and 5 bases, there was a span of 10 bases. The germline CDR1 and CDR2 sequences are SGHTA and FQGTGA. The CDR3 runs 13 residues. In nucleotides, the CDR3 is TGTGCCAGCAGTGAGGGGGTTACCGGGGAGCTGTTTTTT. This codes for CASSEGVTGELFF. Based on the CDR3 plus reference TRBV7-3 and TRBJ2-2, the full variable domain is GAGVSQTPSNKVTEKGKYVELRCDPISGHTALYWYRQSLGQGPEFLIYFQGTGAADDSGLPNDRFFAVRPEGSVSTLKIQRTERGDSAVYLCASSEGVTGELFFGEGSRLTVL.

The V call is TRBV19, the J call TRBJ2-3, with D perhaps being TRBD1 or TRBD2 (6 bases each). Germline V CDR1 and CDR2: LNHDA, SQIVND (reference sequence). Trimming left V 5 bases short and J 0 bases short, with 18 bases between. This CDR3 has 17 amino acids. CDR3 in DNA: TGTGCCAGTAGTGCCCTGGAGGGGACACCCAGCACAGATACGCAGTATTTT. This gives the protein CASSALEGTPSTDTQYF.

CDR3: CASSGRGLLQPQHF. CDR3 coding DNA: TGCGCCAGCAGTGGTAGGGGGCTACTTCAGCCCCAGCATTTT. V and J are TRBV10-1 and TRBJ1-5, with 7 bases identical to TRBD1. Germline trimming cut 4 bases from V and 6 bases from J; bases unmatched to any gene: 6. CDR3 length equals 14 residues. CDR1 and CDR2 (germline): WNHNN, SYGVQD (reference sequence).